The present entry profiles one T cell receptor (beta chain) with its context. Its target is not known. This sample was taken from a study of T cell responses to AZD1222 COVID-19 vaccine. General study results and limits: The span of vaccine-associated CD4 TCRs extended across spike, with dominance at 160-218 and 743-854.

TCRdb's table, derived via immunoSEQ multiplex PCR, lists solely in-frame clones and lacks some. The repertoire holds around 26,000 clones, with about 88% as singletons. V was clipped by 0 bases and J by 4 bases, with 13 bases between them. The germline V gene has CDR1 SEHNR and CDR2 FQNEAQ (reference sequence). The length of the CDR3 is 16 residues. The sample here was peripheral blood, taken 28 days after the second AZD1222 dose. This chain uses TRBV7-9 with TRBJ2-1; D unclear. This sequence was found in an adult who received the AZD1222 COVID-19 vaccine. The CDR3 DNA reads as TGTGCCAGCAGCTTAGCGTTGTCGGTCGCATACAATGAGCAGTTCTTC. This translates into CASSLALSVAYNEQFF.